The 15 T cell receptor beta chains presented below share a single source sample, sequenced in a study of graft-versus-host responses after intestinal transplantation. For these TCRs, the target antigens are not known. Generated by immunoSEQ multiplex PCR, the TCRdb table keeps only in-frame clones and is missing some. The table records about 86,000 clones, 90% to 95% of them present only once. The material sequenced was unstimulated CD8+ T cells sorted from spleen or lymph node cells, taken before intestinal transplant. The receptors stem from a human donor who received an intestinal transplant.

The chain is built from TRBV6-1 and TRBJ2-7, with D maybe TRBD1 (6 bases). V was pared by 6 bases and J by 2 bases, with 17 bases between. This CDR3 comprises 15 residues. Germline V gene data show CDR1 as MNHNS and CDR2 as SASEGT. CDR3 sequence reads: CASSLRDKSTYEQYF. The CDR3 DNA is TGTGCCAGCAGCCTCCGGGACAAATCCACCTACGAGCAGTACTTC.

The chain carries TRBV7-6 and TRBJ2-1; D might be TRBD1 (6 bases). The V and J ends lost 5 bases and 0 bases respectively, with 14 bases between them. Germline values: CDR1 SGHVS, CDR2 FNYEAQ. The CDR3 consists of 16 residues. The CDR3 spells CASSVGTTGSYNEQFF. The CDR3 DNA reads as TGTGCCAGCAGCGTGGGAACGACAGGCTCCTACAATGAGCAGTTCTTC. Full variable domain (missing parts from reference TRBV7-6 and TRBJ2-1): GAGVSQSPRYKVTKRGQDVALRCDPISGHVSLYWYRQALGQGPEFLTYFNYEAQQDKSGLPNDRFSAERPEGSISTLTIQRTEQRDSAMYRCASSVGTTGSYNEQFFGPGTRLTVL.

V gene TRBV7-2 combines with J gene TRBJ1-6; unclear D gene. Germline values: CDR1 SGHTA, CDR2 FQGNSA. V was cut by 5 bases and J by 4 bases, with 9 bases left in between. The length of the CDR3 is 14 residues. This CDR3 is CASSVPGYNSPLHF. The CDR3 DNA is TGTGCCAGCAGCGTGCCGGGATATAATTCACCCCTCCACTTT.

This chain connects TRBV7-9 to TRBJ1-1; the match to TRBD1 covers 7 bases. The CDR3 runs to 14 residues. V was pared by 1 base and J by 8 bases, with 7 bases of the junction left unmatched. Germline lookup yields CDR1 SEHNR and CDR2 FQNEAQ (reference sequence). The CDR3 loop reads CASSLVGRGAEAFF. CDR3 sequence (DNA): TGTGCCAGCAGCTTAGTCGGCAGGGGGGCCGAAGCTTTCTTT. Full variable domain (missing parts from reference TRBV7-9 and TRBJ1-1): DTGVSQNPRHKITKRGQNVTFRCDPISEHNRLYWYRQTLGQGPEFLTYFQNEAQLEKSRLLSDRFSAERPKGSFSTLEIQRTEQGDSAMYLCASSLVGRGAEAFFGQGTRLTVV.

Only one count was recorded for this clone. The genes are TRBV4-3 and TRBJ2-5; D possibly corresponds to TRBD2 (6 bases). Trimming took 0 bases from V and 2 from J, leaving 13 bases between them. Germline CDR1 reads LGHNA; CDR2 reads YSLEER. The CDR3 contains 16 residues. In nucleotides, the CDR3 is TGCGCCAGCAGCCAAGATGAGGCGGAGGGGCAAGAGACCCAGTACTTC. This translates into CASSQDEAEGQETQYF.

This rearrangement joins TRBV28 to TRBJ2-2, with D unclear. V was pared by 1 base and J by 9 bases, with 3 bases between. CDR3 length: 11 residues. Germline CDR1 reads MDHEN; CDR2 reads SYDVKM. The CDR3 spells CASSLSWELFF. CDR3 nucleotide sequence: TGTGCCAGCAGTTTATCATGGGAGCTGTTTTTT.

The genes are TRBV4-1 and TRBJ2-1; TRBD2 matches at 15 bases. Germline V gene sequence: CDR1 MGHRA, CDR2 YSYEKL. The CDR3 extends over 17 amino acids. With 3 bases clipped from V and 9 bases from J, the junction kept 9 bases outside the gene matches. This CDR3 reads CASSQGRGLAGGFEQFF. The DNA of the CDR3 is TGCGCCAGCAGCCAGGGGCGTGGACTAGCGGGAGGGTTTGAGCAGTTCTTC.

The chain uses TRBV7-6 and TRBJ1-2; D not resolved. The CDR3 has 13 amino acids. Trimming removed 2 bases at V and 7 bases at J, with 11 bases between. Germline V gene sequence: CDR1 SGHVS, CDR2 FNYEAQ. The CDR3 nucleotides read TGTGCCAGCAGCTTATCGTATTCCCGTGGCTACACCTTC. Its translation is CASSLSYSRGYTF.

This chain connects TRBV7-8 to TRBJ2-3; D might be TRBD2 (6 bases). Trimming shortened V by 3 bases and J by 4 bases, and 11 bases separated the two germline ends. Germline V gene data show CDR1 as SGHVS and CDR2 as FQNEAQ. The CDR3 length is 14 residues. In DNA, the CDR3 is TGTGCCAGCAGCTTTCTAGGCGGGGCAGATACGCAGTATTTT. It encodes CASSFLGGADTQYF.

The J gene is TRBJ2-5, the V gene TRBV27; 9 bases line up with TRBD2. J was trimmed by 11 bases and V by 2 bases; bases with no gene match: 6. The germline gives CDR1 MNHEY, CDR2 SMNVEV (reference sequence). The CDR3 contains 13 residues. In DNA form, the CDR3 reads TGTGCCAGCAGTTTAGCGGGAGGGCGTGAGCAGTACTTC. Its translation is CASSLAGGREQYF.

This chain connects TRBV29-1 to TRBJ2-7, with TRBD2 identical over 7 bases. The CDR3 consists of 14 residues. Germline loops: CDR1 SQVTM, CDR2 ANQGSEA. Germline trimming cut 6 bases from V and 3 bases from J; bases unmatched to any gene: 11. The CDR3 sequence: CSVEGPGLNYEQYF. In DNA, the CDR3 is TGCAGCGTCGAGGGACCGGGACTAAACTACGAGCAGTACTTC.

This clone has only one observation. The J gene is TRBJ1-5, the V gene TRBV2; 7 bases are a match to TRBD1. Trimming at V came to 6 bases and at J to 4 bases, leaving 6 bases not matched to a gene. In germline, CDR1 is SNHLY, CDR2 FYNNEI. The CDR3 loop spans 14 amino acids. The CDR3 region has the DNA TGTGCCAGCAGCGCCGGGACAGCAAATCAGCCCCAGCATTTT. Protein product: CASSAGTANQPQHF.

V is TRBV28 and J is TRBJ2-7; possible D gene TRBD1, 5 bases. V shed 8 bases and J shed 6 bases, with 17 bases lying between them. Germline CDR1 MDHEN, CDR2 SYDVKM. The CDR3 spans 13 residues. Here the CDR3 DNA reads TGTGCCAGCGCTGTTGACAGCACCTCCGAGCAGTACTTC. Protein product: CASAVDSTSEQYF.

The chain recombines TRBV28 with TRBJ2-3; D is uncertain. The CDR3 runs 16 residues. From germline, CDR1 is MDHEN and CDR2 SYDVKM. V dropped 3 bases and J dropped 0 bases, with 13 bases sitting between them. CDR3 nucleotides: TGTGCCAGCAGTTTCCGCCTGGGCACTAGCACAGATACGCAGTATTTT. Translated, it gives CASSFRLGTSTDTQYF.

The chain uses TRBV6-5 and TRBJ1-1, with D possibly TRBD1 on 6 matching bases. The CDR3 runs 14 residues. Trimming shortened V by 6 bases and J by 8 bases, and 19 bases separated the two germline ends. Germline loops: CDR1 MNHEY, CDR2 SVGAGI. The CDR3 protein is CASRSLPGAQEAFF. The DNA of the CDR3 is TGTGCCAGCAGATCCCTCCCAGGGGCCCAAGAAGCTTTCTTT.